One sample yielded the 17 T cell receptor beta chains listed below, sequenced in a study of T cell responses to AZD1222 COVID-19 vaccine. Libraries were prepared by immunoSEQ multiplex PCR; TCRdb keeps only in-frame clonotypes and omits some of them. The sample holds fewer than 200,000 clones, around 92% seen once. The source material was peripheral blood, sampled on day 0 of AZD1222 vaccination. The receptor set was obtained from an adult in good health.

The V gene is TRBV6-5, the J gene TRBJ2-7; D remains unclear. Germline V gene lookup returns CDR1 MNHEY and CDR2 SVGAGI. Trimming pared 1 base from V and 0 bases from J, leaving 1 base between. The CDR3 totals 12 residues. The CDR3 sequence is CASSYYSYEQYF. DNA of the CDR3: TGTGCCAGCAGTTACTACTCCTACGAGCAGTACTTC.

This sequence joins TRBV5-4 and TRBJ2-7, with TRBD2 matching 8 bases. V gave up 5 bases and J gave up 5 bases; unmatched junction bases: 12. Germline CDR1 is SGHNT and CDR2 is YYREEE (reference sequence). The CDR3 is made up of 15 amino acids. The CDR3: CASSPTGTRGHEQYF. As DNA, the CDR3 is TGTGCCAGCAGTCCGACCGGGACTAGGGGCCACGAGCAGTACTTC.

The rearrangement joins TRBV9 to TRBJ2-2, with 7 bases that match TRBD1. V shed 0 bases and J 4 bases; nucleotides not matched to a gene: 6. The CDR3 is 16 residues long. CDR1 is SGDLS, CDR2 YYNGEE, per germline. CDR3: CASSVEGTELTGELFF. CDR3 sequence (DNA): TGTGCCAGCAGCGTAGAGGGGACAGAGCTCACCGGGGAGCTGTTTTTT.

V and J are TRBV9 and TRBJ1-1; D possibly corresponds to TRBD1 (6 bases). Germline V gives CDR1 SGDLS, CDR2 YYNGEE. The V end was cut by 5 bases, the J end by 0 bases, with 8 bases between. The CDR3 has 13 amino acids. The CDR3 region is CASSGQMNTEAFF. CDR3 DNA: TGTGCCAGCAGTGGACAGATGAACACTGAAGCTTTCTTT.

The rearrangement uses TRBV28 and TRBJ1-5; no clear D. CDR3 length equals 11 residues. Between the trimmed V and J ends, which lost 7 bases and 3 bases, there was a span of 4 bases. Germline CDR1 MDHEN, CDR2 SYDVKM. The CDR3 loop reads CASNTNQPQHF. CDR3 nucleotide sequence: TGTGCCAGCAACACCAATCAGCCCCAGCATTTT.

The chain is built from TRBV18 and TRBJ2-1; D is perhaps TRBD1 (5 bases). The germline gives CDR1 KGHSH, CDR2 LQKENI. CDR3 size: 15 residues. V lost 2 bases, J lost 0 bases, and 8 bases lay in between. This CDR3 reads CASSPRGLSYNEQFF. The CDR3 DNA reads TGTGCCAGCTCACCAAGGGGCCTCTCCTACAATGAGCAGTTCTTC.

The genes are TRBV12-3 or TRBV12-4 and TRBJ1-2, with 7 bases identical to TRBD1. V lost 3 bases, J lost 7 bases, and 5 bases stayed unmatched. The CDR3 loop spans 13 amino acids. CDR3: CASSLNRGSGYTF. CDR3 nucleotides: TGTGCCAGCAGTTTGAACAGGGGTTCTGGCTACACCTTC.

CDR3 coding DNA: TGTGCCAGCAGAGCCCGGGACCGGCCCACAGATACGCAGTATTTT. As protein: CASRARDRPTDTQYF. The genes are TRBV3-1 (or the pseudogene TRBV3-2) and TRBJ2-3; the D gene could be TRBD1 or TRBD2 (5 bases each). V was shortened by 6 bases and J by 2 bases, with 15 bases between the two germline ends. The CDR3 contains 15 residues. Germline CDR1 and CDR2: LGHDT and YNNKEL (reference sequence).

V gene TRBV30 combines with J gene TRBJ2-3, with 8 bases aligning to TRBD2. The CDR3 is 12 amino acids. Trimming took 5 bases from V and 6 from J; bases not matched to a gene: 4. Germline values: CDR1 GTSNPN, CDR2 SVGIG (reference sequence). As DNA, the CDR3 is TGTGCCTGGGGCGCTAGCGGGGATACGCAGTATTTT. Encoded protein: CAWGASGDTQYF.

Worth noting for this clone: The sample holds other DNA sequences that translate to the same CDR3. CDR3 DNA: TGCGCCAGCAGCTTGGCCGGACAGGGGGTAGAGACCCAGTACTTC. Translated, it gives CASSLAGQGVETQYF. The J gene is TRBJ2-5, the V gene TRBV5-1; 10 bases match TRBD1. This CDR3 contains 15 residues. Trimming removed 0 bases from V and 4 bases from J; junction bases left unmatched: 3. Germline assignment: CDR1 SGHRS and CDR2 YFSETQ.

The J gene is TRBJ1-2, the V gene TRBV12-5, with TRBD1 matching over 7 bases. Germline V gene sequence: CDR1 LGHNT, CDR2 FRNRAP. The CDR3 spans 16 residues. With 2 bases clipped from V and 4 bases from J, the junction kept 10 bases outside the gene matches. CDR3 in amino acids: CASGLPHTGAGYGYTF. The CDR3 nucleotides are TGTGCTAGTGGTTTGCCGCACACAGGGGCGGGCTATGGCTACACCTTC.

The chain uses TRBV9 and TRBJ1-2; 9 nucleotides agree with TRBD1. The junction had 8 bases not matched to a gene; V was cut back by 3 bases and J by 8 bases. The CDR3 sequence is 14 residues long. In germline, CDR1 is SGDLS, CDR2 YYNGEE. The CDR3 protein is CASSAGTGQKGYTF. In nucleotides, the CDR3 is TGTGCCAGCAGCGCTGGGACAGGGCAGAAAGGCTACACCTTC.

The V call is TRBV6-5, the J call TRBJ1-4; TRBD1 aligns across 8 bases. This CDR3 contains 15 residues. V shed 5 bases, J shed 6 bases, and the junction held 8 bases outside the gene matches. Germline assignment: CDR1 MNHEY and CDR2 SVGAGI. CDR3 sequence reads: CASSPTGEVYEKLFF. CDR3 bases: TGTGCCAGCAGTCCGACAGGGGAGGTTTATGAAAAACTGTTTTTT.

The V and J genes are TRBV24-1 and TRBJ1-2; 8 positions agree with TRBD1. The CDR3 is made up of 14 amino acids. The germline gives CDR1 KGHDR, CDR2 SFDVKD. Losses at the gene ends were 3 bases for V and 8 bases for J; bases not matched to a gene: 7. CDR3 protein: CATSDLDRGRGYTF. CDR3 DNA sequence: TGTGCCACCAGTGATCTTGACAGGGGACGGGGCTACACCTTC.

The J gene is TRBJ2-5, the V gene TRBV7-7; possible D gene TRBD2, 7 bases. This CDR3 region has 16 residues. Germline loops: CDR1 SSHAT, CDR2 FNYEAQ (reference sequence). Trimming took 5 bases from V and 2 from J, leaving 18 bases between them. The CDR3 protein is CASSRGGATGQETQYF. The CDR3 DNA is TGTGCCAGCAGCAGGGGGGGGGCGACAGGTCAAGAGACCCAGTACTTC.

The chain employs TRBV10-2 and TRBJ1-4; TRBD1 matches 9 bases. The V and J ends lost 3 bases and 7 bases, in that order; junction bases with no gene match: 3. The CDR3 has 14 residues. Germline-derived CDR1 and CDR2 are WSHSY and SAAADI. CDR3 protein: CASSDGTGFEKLFF. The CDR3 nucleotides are TGCGCCAGCAGTGACGGGACAGGGTTTGAAAAACTGTTTTTT.

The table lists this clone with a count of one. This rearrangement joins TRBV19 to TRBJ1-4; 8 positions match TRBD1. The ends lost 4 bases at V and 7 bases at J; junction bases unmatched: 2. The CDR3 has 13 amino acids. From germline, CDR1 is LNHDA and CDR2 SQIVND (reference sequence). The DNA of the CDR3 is TGTGCCAGTAGTACCGGACAGGGTGAAAAACTGTTTTTT. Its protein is CASSTGQGEKLFF.